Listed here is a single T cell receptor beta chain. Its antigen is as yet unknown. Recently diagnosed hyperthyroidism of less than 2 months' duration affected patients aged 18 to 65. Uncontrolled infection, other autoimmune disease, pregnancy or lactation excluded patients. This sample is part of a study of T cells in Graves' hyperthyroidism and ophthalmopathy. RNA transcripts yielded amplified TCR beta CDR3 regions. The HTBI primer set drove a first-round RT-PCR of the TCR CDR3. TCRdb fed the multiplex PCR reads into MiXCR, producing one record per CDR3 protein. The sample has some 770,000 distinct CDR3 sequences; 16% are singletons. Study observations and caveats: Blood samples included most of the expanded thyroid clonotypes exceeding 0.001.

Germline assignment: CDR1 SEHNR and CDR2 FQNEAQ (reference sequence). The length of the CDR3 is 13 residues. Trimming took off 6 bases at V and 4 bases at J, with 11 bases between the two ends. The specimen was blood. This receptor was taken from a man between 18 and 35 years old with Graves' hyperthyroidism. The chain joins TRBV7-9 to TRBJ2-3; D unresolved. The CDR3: CASSYRHADTQYF. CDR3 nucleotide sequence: TGTGCCAGCAGTTATAGACACGCAGATACGCAGTATTTT.